This TCR beta chain stems from a study of cytomegalovirus exposure and HLA in healthy donors (dated by TCRdb to the late 2010s). In terms of the full investigation: In an earlier analysis of approximately 640 of the donors, around 300 Gb of sequence data and 95 million to 130 million unique TCR beta sequences from about 179 million T cells were reported. An early release that covered roughly 600 HLA-typed donors contained approximately 300 gigabases of sequencing data and about 84 million unique TCR sequences. Among the roughly 400 genotyped donors, 75% to 90% belonged to the genetic ancestry cluster associated with self-reported Caucasian donors. The study aimed to test whether signatures of past pathogen exposure could be identified by cataloging public T cell receptors. The T cell repertoires of some 700 subjects were profiled by immunosequencing and related to cytomegalovirus serostatus. Along with the approximately 700-subject first cohort, a separate validation cohort of 120 different subjects was used. To predict cytomegalovirus infection status, the study brought together high-throughput TCR immunosequencing, statistical association of individual TCRs with disease status, and machine learning. A later analysis re-analyzed previously published TCR beta repertoires from 660 or so donors and added high-resolution HLA genotyping to study TCR occurrence patterns. In the later analysis, no new phenotypic data were used to find candidate immune exposures; instead, reliance was placed on TCR beta sequences and their occurrence across donors. An earlier analysis of several hundred of the donors applied high-throughput TCR beta sequencing to assess whether each TCR beta V gene segment acted as functional or pseudogenic. Alongside the repertoire data, information on donor age, sex, ethnicity and CMV serostatus was compiled. In a later genetic analysis, genome-wide SNP genotypes for about 55% of the roughly 700 donors were used, and that subset was treated as a discovery cohort. All discovery cohort repertoires had been generated using a single sequencing platform. Both class I and class II loci were covered by HLA typing, at four-digit resolution. Typing coverage differed by locus: A, B, C, DRB1 and DQB1 were typed in about 629-630 donors, DQA1 in 500 to 550, DPA1 in 600 to 610, and DPB1 in about 450. Because of strong linkage in the cohort, four or five DR-DQ haplotypes were treated as single units for association and clustering. Among 398 genotyped donors of the cohort, an average of about 240,000 unique TCR beta nucleotide sequences were sequenced per donor, roughly 18% of them non-productive. Study-wide conclusions, independent of this receptor: The study listed 164 TCR beta chains as associated with cytomegalovirus. CMV serostatus was the only immune exposure information available for the cohort. Specific HLA alleles were associated with 15,000 to 20,000 TCR beta sequences at a false discovery rate of 0.05 in a later analysis. When HLA alleles, especially DR and DQ, strongly co-occurred, attributing TCR associations to individual alleles was difficult. A later genetic analysis associated a missense DCLRE1C variant with V-gene and J-gene trimming of TCR beta chains, and an independent cohort replicated the association. In vitro tests confirmed that a few of the cytomegalovirus-associated TCR beta chains recognize cytomegalovirus antigens. This cohort had only TCR beta chains sequenced, and the lack of alpha or paired-chain data limited which features could be detected. In a later genetic analysis, fewer N-insertions in productive TCRs were reported among donors in an Asian-associated ancestry cluster than the approximately 630-donor mean. A further reported finding was that TCR beta sequences accurately predicted the HLA-A and HLA-B alleles for most subjects in the first cohort. Linkage disequilibrium might explain the correlated functional status among segregating V segments, but an unknown experimental factor could not be excluded. Broadly in line with IMGT annotations, most TCR beta V segments showed up in productive rearrangements about 87% or about 30% of the time in an earlier analysis of several hundred of the donors. A later analysis found that TCR association rates varied across HLA loci, with DRB1 alleles showing the most associated TCRs and HLA-C alleles the fewest. Because counts were too low, fewer than 20 rarely observed V segments, including chromosome 9 orphons, were excluded from the earlier analysis of several hundred of the donors. Several of the top co-occurrence clusters appeared to be linked to parvovirus B19, influenza, CMV and Epstein-Barr virus, according to a later analysis. Because some donors lacked HLA typing at each locus, the association tests relied only on the typed subset. Some IMGT-functional V segments, including TRBV6-2 and TRBV6-3, could not be distinguished by the 87-base-pair reads and were therefore excluded. A later analysis found that most CMV-associated TCR beta chains appeared HLA-restricted, with HLA associations seemingly driven largely by CMV exposure. The authors suggested that the approach could potentially be extended to other disease states and immunological phenotypes. A cluster of highly shared sequence variants was judged likely to represent a technical artifact of the sequencing pipeline. The presence/absence analyses assumed that sequencing depth was roughly uniform across donors, and that assumption may not be true. A later analysis found that HLA-associated TCR beta chains were more clonally expanded and had lower generation probabilities than equally common non-associated chains. The classifier was reported to diagnose cytomegalovirus status with high specificity and sensitivity in both the original cohort and the validation cohort. While some public TCRs were present in many individuals, most TCR sequences turned up only very rarely across donors.

Library generation was performed with the immunoSEQ multiplex PCR assay. The multiplex PCR relied on a mix of 60 forward primers for TCR Vbeta segments and 13 reverse primers for TCR Jbeta segments. The CDR3 region of rearranged TCR beta genes was amplified from genomic DNA by a multiplex PCR assay. The amplified TCR beta libraries were sequenced on the Illumina HiSeq System as 87-base-pair reads. For the original study's pipeline: In a later analysis, some 80 million unique TCR beta chains were counted across the approximately 640 repertoires, and roughly 11 million of these chains were shared by at least two donors. Raw reads were error-corrected and collapsed into unique sequences by a nearest-neighbor algorithm in which closely related sequences were merged to remove PCR and sequencing errors. CDR3 sequences were aligned to IMGT reference sequences to assign V, D and J gene segments. For a sequence to be retained, a match of at least six nucleotides was required to both a V gene segment and a J gene segment. A rearrangement was called productive if the CDR3 had no stop codons and remained in frame with V and J, and every other rearrangement was called non-productive. Following IMGT convention, CDR3 was defined as the stretch from the second conserved V-encoded cysteine up to the conserved J-encoded phenylalanine. Sequences without an unambiguous match to a single V gene segment were excluded from the earlier analysis of about 640 of the donors. In an earlier analysis of approximately 500 of the donors, a V segment was called functional when productive rearrangements were above 56.7%, and segregating when the standard deviation between donors exceeded 5%. A statistical classification framework was developed to diagnose cytomegalovirus status using the catalog of TCR beta chain sequences. A later analysis assigned V and J genes by comparing TCR nucleotide sequences with IMGT/GENE-DB human TR gene sequences. The TCRdist pipeline was used in a later analysis to assign CDR3 sequences and most-parsimonious VDJ recombination scenarios. In a later analysis, every TCR beta chain was defined by the combination of its CDR3 amino acid sequence and its V-gene family, and reads without a unique V-gene family were dropped. As a way to deal with suspected cross-contamination and a sequencing artifact, a later analysis dropped hundreds of nucleotide sequences that were highly shared and had low generation probability. For each public chain, a later analysis derived a clonal expansion index from normalized ranks of inferred template counts within each repertoire. In a later analysis, generation probabilities were computed with a VDJ recombination model fitted to out-of-frame rearrangements, and the resulting probabilities were checked against IGoR. In a later analysis, hypergeometric tests were used to score TCR-TCR, TCR-HLA and TCR-CMV co-occurrence, with a repertoire-size bias correction applied to TCR pairs. In a later analysis, false discovery rates were estimated by permuting HLA or CMV assignments 20 times. In a later analysis, co-occurring TCRs were grouped using DBSCAN, with TCRdist sequence similarity added in when clustering inside HLA-allele-positive subsets. Co-occurrence clustering excluded repertoires with fewer than 30,000 or more than 120,000 public chains, plus five with anomalous nucleotide sharing. TCRdb carries this immuneACCESS record with in-frame sequences only. Its versions omit some clonotypes, under half of them owing to an unresolved V gene in the studies checked, with the rest unexplained. For V, J and clone size, that table is used; D and trimming come from the DNA. The sample table holds some 200,000 clones, of which around four fifths were seen once. In total, the top ten clones hold approximately 2.5% of the sample.

The CDR3 covers 14 residues, taking in both the cysteine and the phenylalanine. Solely the CDR3 DNA is kept, with 42 bases framed from the first base. The junction shows trimming of 0 bases on V and 9 bases on J, plus 9 bases between the germline ends. In the germline V gene, CDR1 corresponds to MNHEY and CDR2 to SVGAGI. The cohort comprised under 700 healthy bone marrow donors. At the time of sampling, every cohort member was nominally healthy, though immune exposures that went unrecorded were likely present. The donor tested CMV seronegative, placing the donor among the 350 or so seronegative members of the cohort. Every donor gave a peripheral blood sample, and the peripheral blood mononuclear cells from that sample were used for TCR beta sequencing. The Qiagen DNeasy Blood Extraction Kit was used to extract genomic DNA from the blood cell samples. A note on this clone: Its antigen is currently not known. Base qualities are not recorded, but no much larger clone differs from it by a single base.

The rearranged chain carries TRBV6-5 and TRBJ1-6; TRBD1 could be the D gene, as 5 bases match. This receptor was identified in a woman aged 40 to 50 in good health and CMV-seronegative. What was sequenced was PBMCs. CDR3 region: CASSYSWTSSPLHF. The base sequence is TGTGCCAGCAGTTACTCGTGGACAAGTTCACCCCTCCACTTT.